This T cell receptor beta chain came from a study of blood T cells in healthy people across ages (dated by TCRdb to about 2015). Context from the whole study: In model experiments, roughly one uniquely barcoded TCR beta cDNA molecule per two T cells was captured by template switching. Four age groups were formed from the donors: young (average roughly 15 years), middle-aged (approximately 42), aged (about 62) and long-lived (around 80). Age-related changes in TCR beta repertoire diversity were measured in the study by deep sequencing normalized with unique cDNA molecular identifiers. Two additional independent replicas of 1 million unique cDNA reads from the same blood draw were analyzed for two donors (one aged 18 to 30 and one aged 80 or older).

The protocol used for the library was 5' RACE. The sequencing machine was an Illumina HiSeq 2500. The second PCR ran for about 6 to 12 cycles and used a J-beta primer mix along with a sample-barcoded 5' primer. Each TCR beta cDNA molecule received a unique molecular identifier from a template-switch 5' adaptor carrying 12 random nucleotides. At least 2.5 million CDR3-containing paired-end reads were obtained from each sample. The Mint cDNA synthesis kit, primed by a TRBC-specific oligonucleotide, was used to synthesize first-strand cDNA from all RNA. After uracil-DNA glycosylase treatment, a first 18-cycle PCR used universal primers M1SS and BC2_uni_R on all cDNA. Per the original workflow: Each sample was normalized by randomly selecting 1 million high-quality reads, each carrying a distinct molecular identifier. Instead of being binned into consensus sequences, reads with shared molecular identifiers were discarded. MiTCR, run with a Q25 quality threshold and the strictest error-elimination algorithm, handled CDR3 identification, clonotype clustering and error correction. A nonparametric unseen species model with Euler transformation was used to estimate a lower bound on total TCR beta diversity. The public reads were quality trimmed at Q25 with fastp and then assembled into clones with MiXCR by TCRdb, keeping productive beta chains. Every CDR3 protein is listed once, alongside the most common genes and DNA of its rows. These V and J calls rely on TCRdb rather than the paper's analysis. In all, the sample holds over 750,000 distinct CDR3 sequences, and roughly 25% of those were seen once. The ten largest account for 9.4% of the sample.

The donors were roughly 39 Caucasian individuals from Russia, aged roughly 6 to 90 years, who were systemically healthy. Each donor gave 9 to 10 milliliters of peripheral blood, collected into EDTA-treated Vacutainer tubes. Ficoll-Paque density-gradient centrifugation was used to isolate PBMCs, with at least 7 million per sample. Total RNA, at least 6 micrograms per sample, was extracted from PBMCs with Trizol reagent. The percentages of naive CD45RAhigh/CD27high T cells were determined by flow cytometry on a PBMC aliquot from every donor. Broader findings and caveats from the paper: Observed TCR beta diversity per million T cells fell roughly linearly with age, and a significant reduction was already apparent by age around 40. Because donor CMV infection status was unknown, age-related changes in expanded clonotypes were potentially confounded. The long-lived group showed more naive CD4+ T cells, fewer expanded clones and increased TCR diversity than the aged group, suggesting age selection. Bulk unsorted PBMC profiling prevented conclusive comparison of naive and antigen-experienced compartments. The percentage of naive T cells measured by flow cytometry correlated strongly with observed TCR beta diversity. Total diversity estimates from one million sequenced T cells were considered lower bounds and underestimates.

For this chain, trimming is 5 bases at the V end and 6 bases at the J end, and the number of junction bases without a gene match is 10. The CDR3 sequence holds 15 residues, the cysteine and phenylalanine included. Only the CDR3 part of the read is kept: 45 bases, read in frame from the first base. The germline V gene encodes CDR1 SGHTA and CDR2 FQGNSA. About this clonotype itself: Its antigen specificity is not known. Base qualities were left out, and no much larger clone turns up one base away.

These same records also appear under a second study, on T cells of mothers and their children. The second paper further reports: The donors were nine systemically healthy Caucasian individuals, made up of three mothers and their six children. cDNA synthesis used all of the extracted RNA, with approximately 1.4 ug of RNA in each 15 ul reaction. In the second PCR, the M1S primer introduced both the sample barcodes and 2-4 random nucleotides. Over 10 million TCR beta CDR3 reads came from each mother, compared with about 3 million reads from each child. TCR recombination output is similarly shaped by thymic selection in related and unrelated pairs, with a minor effect exerted by inherited differences. Normalized repertoire overlap in related mother-child pairs was always slightly higher than in unrelated mother-child pairs, but the difference was never significant. No persistent microchimeric T cell clones were detected, at a sensitivity of roughly 100 clones per million clonotypes. The study used deep NGS to compare TCR beta repertoires of mothers and children, seeking features distinguishing related mother-child pairs from unrelated individuals. The mean age was roughly 36 +/- 4 years for the mothers and 11 +/- 4 years for the children. After adapter ligation was performed with NEBNext reagents, the libraries were sequenced on an Illumina HiSeq 2000 with 100+100 nt paired-end reads. To avoid cross-contamination, the mother libraries and the child libraries were prepared a month apart and sequenced in separate runs. For each donor, somewhere between about 500,000 and 2,000,000 distinct TCR beta clonotypes were identified. Naive TCR beta clonotypes were estimated from low-frequency clonotypes matched to each donor's FACS-determined naive share, without sorting.

The receptor chain draws on TRBV7-2 and TRBJ2-1; TRBD2 agrees with 7 junctional bases. The TCR was taken from a boy younger than 18 in good health. What was sequenced was blood. The nucleotide sequence is TGTGCCAGCAGCATTAGCGGGCTGAAGGTCAATGAGCAGTTCTTC. The encoded protein is CASSISGLKVNEQFF.